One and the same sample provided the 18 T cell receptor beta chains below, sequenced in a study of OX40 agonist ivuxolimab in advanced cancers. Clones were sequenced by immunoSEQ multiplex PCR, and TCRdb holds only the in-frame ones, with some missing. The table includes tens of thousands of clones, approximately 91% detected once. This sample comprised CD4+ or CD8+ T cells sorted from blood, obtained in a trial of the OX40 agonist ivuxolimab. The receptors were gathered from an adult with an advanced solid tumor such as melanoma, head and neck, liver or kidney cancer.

Written as DNA, the CDR3 is TGTGCCAGTTCGACTAGGACCAAAAACATTCAGTACTTC. Translation gives CASSTRTKNIQYF. V and J are TRBV27 and TRBJ2-4, with a tentative D call TRBD2 (6 bases). V was cut by 9 bases and J by 2 bases, with 11 bases left in between. This CDR3 region has 13 residues. CDR1 is MNHEY and CDR2 is SMNVEV in the germline V gene (reference sequence).

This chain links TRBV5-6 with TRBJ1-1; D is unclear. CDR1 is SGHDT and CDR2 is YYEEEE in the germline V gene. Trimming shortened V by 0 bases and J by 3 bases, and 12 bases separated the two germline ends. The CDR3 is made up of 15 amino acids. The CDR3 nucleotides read TGTGCCAGCAGCTTGGGGGGAATAACGTACACTGAAGCTTTCTTT. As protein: CASSLGGITYTEAFF.

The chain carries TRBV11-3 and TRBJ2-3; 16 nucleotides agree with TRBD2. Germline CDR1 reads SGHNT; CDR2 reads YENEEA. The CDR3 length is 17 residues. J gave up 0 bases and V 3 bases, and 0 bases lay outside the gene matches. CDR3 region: CASSLGLAGGSTDTQYF. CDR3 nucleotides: TGTGCCAGCAGCTTGGGACTAGCGGGAGGGAGCACAGATACGCAGTATTTT. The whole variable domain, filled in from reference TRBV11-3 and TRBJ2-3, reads EAGVVQSPRYKIIEKKQPVAFWCNPISGHNTLYWYLQNLGQGPELLIRYENEEAVDDSQLPKDRFSAERLKGVDSTLKIQPAELGDSAVYLCASSLGLAGGSTDTQYFGPGTRLTVL.

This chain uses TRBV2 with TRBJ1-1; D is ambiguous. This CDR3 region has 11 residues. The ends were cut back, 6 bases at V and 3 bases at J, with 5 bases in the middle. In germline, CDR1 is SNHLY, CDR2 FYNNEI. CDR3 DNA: TGTGCCAGCAGCGAATACACTGAAGCTTTCTTT. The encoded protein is CASSEYTEAFF.

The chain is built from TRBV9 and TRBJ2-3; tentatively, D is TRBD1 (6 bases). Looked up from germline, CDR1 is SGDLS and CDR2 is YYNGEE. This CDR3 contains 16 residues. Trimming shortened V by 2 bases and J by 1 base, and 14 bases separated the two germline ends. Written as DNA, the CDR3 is TGTGCCAGCAGCGTGGCTACGGGACATCGCACAGATACGCAGTATTTT. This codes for CASSVATGHRTDTQYF.

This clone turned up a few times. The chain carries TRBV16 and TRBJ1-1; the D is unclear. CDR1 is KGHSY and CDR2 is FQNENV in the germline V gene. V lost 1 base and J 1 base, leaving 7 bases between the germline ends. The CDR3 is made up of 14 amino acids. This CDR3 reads CASSQLSGNTEAFF. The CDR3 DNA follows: TGTGCCAGCAGCCAATTGTCAGGGAACACTGAAGCTTTCTTT.

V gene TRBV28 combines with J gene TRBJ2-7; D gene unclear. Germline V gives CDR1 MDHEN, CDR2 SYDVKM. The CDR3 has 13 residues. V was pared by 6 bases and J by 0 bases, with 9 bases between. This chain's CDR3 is CASRSGYSYEQYF. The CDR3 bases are TGTGCCAGCAGAAGTGGGTACTCCTACGAGCAGTACTTC.

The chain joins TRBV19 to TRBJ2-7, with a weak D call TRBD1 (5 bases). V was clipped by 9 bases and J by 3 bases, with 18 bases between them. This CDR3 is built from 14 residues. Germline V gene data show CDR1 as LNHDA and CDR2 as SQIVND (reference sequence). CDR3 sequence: CASRPPGPLYEQYF. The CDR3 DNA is TGTGCCAGCAGGCCCCCAGGGCCCCTCTACGAGCAGTACTTC.

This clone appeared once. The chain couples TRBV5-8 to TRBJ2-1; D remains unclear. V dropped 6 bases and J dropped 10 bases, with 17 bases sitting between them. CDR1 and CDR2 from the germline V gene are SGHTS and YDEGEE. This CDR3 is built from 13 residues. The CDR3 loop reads CASTNVGRQEQFF. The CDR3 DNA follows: TGTGCCAGCACTAACGTCGGGCGGCAGGAGCAGTTCTTC.

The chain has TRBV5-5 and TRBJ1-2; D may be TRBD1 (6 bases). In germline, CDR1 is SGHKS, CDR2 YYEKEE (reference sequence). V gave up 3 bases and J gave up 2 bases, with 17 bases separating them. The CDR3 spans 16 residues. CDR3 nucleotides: TGTGCCAGCAGCTCGGGTGGAGGACAGATCAACTATGGCTACACCTTC. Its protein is CASSSGGGQINYGYTF.

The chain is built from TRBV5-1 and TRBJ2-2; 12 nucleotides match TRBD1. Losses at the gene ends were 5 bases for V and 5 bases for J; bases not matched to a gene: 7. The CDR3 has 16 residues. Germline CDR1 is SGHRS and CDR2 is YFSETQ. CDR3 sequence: CASRMGTGGFTGELFF. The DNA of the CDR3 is TGCGCCAGCAGAATGGGGACAGGGGGCTTTACCGGGGAGCTGTTTTTT.

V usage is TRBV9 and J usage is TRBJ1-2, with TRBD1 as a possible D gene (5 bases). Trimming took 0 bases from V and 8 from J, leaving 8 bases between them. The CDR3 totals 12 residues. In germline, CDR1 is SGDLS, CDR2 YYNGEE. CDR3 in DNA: TGTGCCAGCAGCGTAGCAGGGTTCGGCTACACCTTC. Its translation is CASSVAGFGYTF.

The CDR3 protein is CASSEAQGNQPQHF. The CDR3 nucleotides read TGTGCCAGCAGTGAAGCGCAAGGGAATCAGCCCCAGCATTTT. The chain links TRBV2 to TRBJ1-5; D gene unclear. With 0 bases removed from V and 4 bases from J, the gap between germline ends came to 7 bases. From germline, CDR1 is SNHLY and CDR2 FYNNEI. CDR3 length equals 14 residues. Full variable domain (rest looked up from reference TRBV2 and TRBJ1-5): EPEVTQTPSHQVTQMGQEVILRCVPISNHLYFYWYRQILGQKVEFLVSFYNNEISEKSEIFDDQFSVERPDGSNFTLKIRSTKLEDSAMYFCASSEAQGNQPQHFGDGTRLSIL.

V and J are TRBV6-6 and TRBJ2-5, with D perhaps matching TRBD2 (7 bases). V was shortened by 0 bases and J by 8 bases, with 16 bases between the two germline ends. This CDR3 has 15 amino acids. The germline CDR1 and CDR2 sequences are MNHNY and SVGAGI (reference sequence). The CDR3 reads CASSYSGQGGVTQYF. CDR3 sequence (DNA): TGTGCCAGCAGTTACTCCGGGCAAGGGGGGGTTACCCAGTACTTC.

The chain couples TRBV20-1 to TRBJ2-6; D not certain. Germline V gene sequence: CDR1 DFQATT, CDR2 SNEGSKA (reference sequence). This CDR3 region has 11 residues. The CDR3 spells CGGAGANVLTF. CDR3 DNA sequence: TGCGGCGGTGCTGGGGCCAACGTCCTGACTTTC.

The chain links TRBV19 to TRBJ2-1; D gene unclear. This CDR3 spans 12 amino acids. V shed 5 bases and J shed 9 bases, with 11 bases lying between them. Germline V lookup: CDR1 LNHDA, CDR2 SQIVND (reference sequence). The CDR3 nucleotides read TGTGCCAGTAGTGTACCGGTGGGTGAGCAGTTCTTC. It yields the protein CASSVPVGEQFF. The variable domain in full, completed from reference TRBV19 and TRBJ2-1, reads DGGITQSPKYLFRKEGQNVTLSCEQNLNHDAMYWYRQDPGQGLRLIYYSQIVNDFQKGDIAEGYSVSREKKESFPLTVTSAQKNPTAFYLCASSVPVGEQFFGPGTRLTVL.

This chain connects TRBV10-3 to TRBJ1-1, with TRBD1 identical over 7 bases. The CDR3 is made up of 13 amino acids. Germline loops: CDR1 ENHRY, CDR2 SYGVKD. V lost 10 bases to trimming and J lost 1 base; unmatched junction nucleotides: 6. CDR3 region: CATGQAENTEAFF. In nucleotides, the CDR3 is TGTGCCACCGGACAGGCCGAGAACACTGAAGCTTTCTTT.

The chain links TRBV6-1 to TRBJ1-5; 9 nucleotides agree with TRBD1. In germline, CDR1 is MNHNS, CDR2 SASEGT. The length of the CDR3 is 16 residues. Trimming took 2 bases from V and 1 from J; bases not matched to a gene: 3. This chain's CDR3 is CASSEYRGRSNQPQHF. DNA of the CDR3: TGTGCCAGCAGTGAATACAGGGGGCGAAGCAATCAGCCCCAGCATTTT.